Sequencing of this T cell receptor (beta chain) was carried out in a study of blood T cell repertoires in COVID-19. Across the whole study: Samples representing acute and convalescent COVID-19 were sourced from the United States, Italy and Spain. In each case, the material was cDNA or gDNA derived from T cells, B-cell-depleted T cells, or PBMCs.

The V gene end was trimmed by 4 bases and the J gene end by 4 bases; junction bases not matched to a gene: 4. The CDR3 runs to 16 residues. Germline assignment: CDR1 SGHRS and CDR2 YFSETQ. As processed by the authors: The authors estimated nucleated cell counts from reference gene primer amplification. Clones were read by immunoSEQ multiplex PCR, and TCRdb kept only the in-frame ones, dropping some. That table gives V, J and clone size, and the DNA gave D and trimming. The sample consists of about 110,000 clones, around 68% of them appearing once. Sequences were obtained from peripheral blood. The genes are TRBV5-1 and TRBJ2-2; TRBD2 matches 13 bases. This TCR was recovered from a woman aged 55-70 years with acute or convalescent COVID-19. CDR3 DNA sequence: TGCGCCAGCAGCCAGACTAGCGGGGGGTCCACCGGGGAGCTGTTTTTT. Amino acid sequence: CASSQTSGGSTGELFF.